These T cell receptor beta chains were read from a single sample in a study of cytomegalovirus exposure and HLA in healthy donors. The table came from immunoSEQ multiplex PCR; TCRdb's copy has only in-frame clones and leaves some out. The table lists 150,000 to 200,000 clones, less than 90% of them singletons, with 0.26% in the top ten. Sequenced material: PBMCs. All receptors derive from a boy between 10 and 17 years old in good health and CMV-seronegative. Both conserved end residues are part of each CDR3. The order of the fields is J gene, D gene, clone size, V gene, CDR3 DNA, CDR3 protein. A D gene is named only where the DNA matches it firmly. A row's size may be missing; if present it is once, few, many or a size class.

TRBJ1-6	NA	NA	TRBV30	TGTGCCTGGAGTGAGGAGGGCTCCTATAATTCACCCCTCCACTTT	CAWSEEGSYNSPLHF
TRBJ1-2	TRBD1	NA	TRBV5-1	TGCGCCAGCAGCTCTCCGGGACAGGGTTCGGACTATGGCTACACCTTC	CASSSPGQGSDYGYTF
TRBJ1-1	TRBD1	NA	TRBV11-2	TGTGCCAGCAGCAAGACAGGGGGAACTGAAGCTTTCTTT	CASSKTGGTEAFF
TRBJ2-1	NA	NA	TRBV7-2	TGTGCCAGCAGCTTGACAGGATCTAGATTGGCCAATGAGCAGTTCTTC	CASSLTGSRLANEQFF
TRBJ2-3	NA	NA	TRBV19	TGTGCCAGTAGTATAGATACTAGCTCTTACACAGATACGCAGTATTTT	CASSIDTSSYTDTQYF
TRBJ1-2	TRBD1	once	TRBV6-4	TGTGCCAGCAGTGAGTCAGGGACAGGTATCAATGGCTACACCTTC	CASSESGTGINGYTF
TRBJ1-1	NA	NA	TRBV30	TGTGCCTGGATTAACCACATGAACACTGAAGCTTTCTTT	CAWINHMNTEAFF
TRBJ1-5	NA	NA	TRBV19	TGTGCCAGTAGTACGGGAGAGCCCCAGCATTTT	CASSTGEPQHF
TRBJ2-2	TRBD2	once	TRBV5-1	TGCGCCAGCAGCTTGAAGGAGCGGGAGGTCTACACCGGGGAGCTGTTTTTT	CASSLKEREVYTGELFF
TRBJ2-5	NA	few	TRBV9	TGTGCCAGCAGCTTCCGGGACTCAATCGGGGAGACCCAGTACTTC	CASSFRDSIGETQYF
TRBJ1-1	NA	NA	TRBV9	TGTGCCAGCAGCTCCCAGGGGTTTGCAACTGAAGCTTTCTTT	CASSSQGFATEAFF
TRBJ1-5	NA	NA	TRBV30	TGTGCCTGGAGTCCTCAGTTCAATCAGCCCCAGCATTTT	CAWSPQFNQPQHF
TRBJ1-2	TRBD1	few	TRBV29-1	TGCAGCGTGGTGGACAGGGTCGGCTACACCTTC	CSVVDRVGYTF
TRBJ2-7	NA	NA	TRBV6-1	TGTGCCAGCAGTGAAAGAGGTGGAGGGAACTCCTACGAGCAGTACTTC	CASSERGGGNSYEQYF
TRBJ2-3	NA	NA	TRBV5-1	TGCGCCAGCAGCTTGCCGCTTTGGGGACAGGGGGAGACTAGCGGGAGTTCGACAGATACGCAGTATTTT	CASSLPLWGQGETSGSSTDTQYF
TRBJ2-1	TRBD1	NA	TRBV9	TGTGCCAGCAGCATCTCCGGGACAGAATACAATGAGCAGTTCTTC	CASSISGTEYNEQFF
TRBJ2-7	TRBD1	NA	TRBV7-2	TGTGCCAGCAGTTTGACAGGGGGCACCTACGAGCAGTACTTC	CASSLTGGTYEQYF
TRBJ2-1	NA	NA	TRBV25-1	TGTGCCAGCAGTGAATCGTGGGGGGTTGCTGAGCAGTTCTTC	CASSESWGVAEQFF
TRBJ2-7	NA	NA	TRBV4-1	TGCGCCAGCAGCCAAGACAGGTTTCCCTACGAGCAGTACTTC	CASSQDRFPYEQYF
TRBJ2-6	NA	NA	TRBV10-3	TGTGCCATCAGTGAACCTTCCGGCTCTGGGGCCAACGTCCTGACTTTC	CAISEPSGSGANVLTF
TRBJ2-7	NA	NA	TRBV20-1	TGCAGTGCCACGGCCAGGGACGAGCAGTACTTC	CSATARDEQYF
TRBJ2-1	TRBD2	NA	TRBV7-2	TGTGCCAGCAGCGTGGGACTAGCGGGAGTCGCTTTCAATGAGCAGTTCTTC	CASSVGLAGVAFNEQFF